Listed below are T cell receptor beta chains from one sample, sequenced in a study of blood T cell repertoires in COVID-19. The repertoire was sequenced with immunoSEQ multiplex PCR; TCRdb's copy has only in-frame clones and lacks some. The sample gives roughly 220,000 clones, 88% of which show up once; about 14% is in the top ten. The source material was PBMCs or T cells enriched from blood (not recorded which). These receptors came from a woman aged 45 to 65 with acute COVID-19. The CDR3 runs from the conserved cysteine through the conserved F or W. The D gene is left open where the match is weak. Clone size, where shown, is once, few, many, or a class for clones that have expanded.

J: TRBJ1-4
size: -
D: TRBD1
V: TRBV10-3
DNA: TGTGCCATCAGTGAGTCCGGGAGGGGGCAGGAAAAACTGTTTTTT
CDR3: CAISESGRGQEKLFF

J: TRBJ2-7
size: -
D: TRBD1
V: TRBV19
DNA: TGTGCCAGTAGTGCCCTGCCGGGACAGGGTTACGAGCAGTACTTC
CDR3: CASSALPGQGYEQYF

J: TRBJ2-2
size: once
D: -
V: TRBV19
DNA: TGTGCCAGTAGTATAGTTAAGGGGTCGAACACCGGGGAGCTGTTTTTT
CDR3: CASSIVKGSNTGELFF

J: TRBJ1-2
size: -
D: -
V: TRBV5-1
DNA: TGCGCCAGCAGCTTGGCCAAGTTTACGGACTATGGCTACACCTTC
CDR3: CASSLAKFTDYGYTF

J: TRBJ2-3
size: -
D: -
V: TRBV7-2
DNA: TGTGCCAGCAGCAGCAGACGAGACAGAGCAGATACGCAGTATTTT
CDR3: CASSSRRDRADTQYF

J: TRBJ2-5
size: -
D: -
V: TRBV4-2
DNA: TGTGCCAGCAGCCAAGATAACAGGGTTCAGTACTTC
CDR3: CASSQDNRVQYF

J: TRBJ2-5
size: -
D: -
V: TRBV20-1
DNA: TGCAGTGCGGGGCCGATGGAGACCCAGTACTTC
CDR3: CSAGPMETQYF

J: TRBJ2-7
size: -
D: -
V: TRBV5-6
DNA: TGTGCCAGCAGCTTGGTGGCAGAGCAGTACTTC
CDR3: CASSLVAEQYF

J: TRBJ2-7
size: -
D: -
V: TRBV5-5
DNA: TGTGCCAGCAGCTTAAGGGGATTACGAGAGTACTTC
CDR3: CASSLRGLREYF

J: TRBJ1-4
size: -
D: -
V: TRBV5-4
DNA: TGTGCCAGCAGCAAACAGGGATCTTCCATTAATGAAAAACTGTTTTTT
CDR3: CASSKQGSSINEKLFF